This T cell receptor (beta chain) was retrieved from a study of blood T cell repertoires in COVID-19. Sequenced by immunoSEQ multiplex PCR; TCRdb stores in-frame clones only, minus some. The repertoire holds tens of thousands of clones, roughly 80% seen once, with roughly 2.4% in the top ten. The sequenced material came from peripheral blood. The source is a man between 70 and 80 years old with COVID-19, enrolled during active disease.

This CDR3 is CASSFVQGGELFF. DNA of the CDR3: TGTGCCAGCAGCTTCGTCCAGGGCGGGGAGCTGTTTTTT. The chain combines TRBV11-1 with TRBJ2-2; maybe TRBD1 (5 bases). The CDR3 extends over 13 amino acids. Germline assignment: CDR1 SGHAT and CDR2 FQDESV (reference sequence). V shed 3 bases and J shed 7 bases, with 9 bases lying between them.